This T cell receptor beta chain was sequenced during a study of shared clonotypes between healthy human individuals. Produced via immunoSEQ multiplex PCR; TCRdb's table is partial and in-frame only. The sample records millions of clones, just over 90% being singletons. This CDR3 contains 16 residues. CDR1 is SGHTA and CDR2 is FQGNSA in the germline V gene. Trimming shortened V by 8 bases and J by 4 bases, and 21 bases separated the two germline ends. Positively selected for CCR7, the CD45RO-negative cells used as naive CD8 cells excluded terminally differentiated effector memory CD45RA+ cells. The healthy adult donors were HIV-negative and reported no recent acute infections or vaccinations.

The clonotype was recovered from a man younger than 30 in good health. Some clones in this sample may be carry-over from other donors' samples. Sequencing was done on a sample of naive CD8+ T cells from PBMCs. This chain links TRBV7-2 with TRBJ1-5; perhaps TRBD1 as D (6 bases). CDR3 nucleotides: TGTGCCAGCTCCCTGGCCGGGGGGCGAGGAAATCAGCCCCAGCATTTT. Translating it yields CASSLAGGRGNQPQHF.